This T cell receptor beta chain came from a study of tumor-infiltrating lymphocytes in primary liver carcinoma. Overall study context: Sample counts of productive TCRbeta reads spanned roughly 3.5 to 7.13 million; these counts were similar across tissue types.

Study-wide results and limits: Tumor-adjacent and tumor-blood pairs overlapped less than tumor region pairs did. Researchers report that only about 8-25% of top clones turned up in all five tumor regions. Top-250-clone fractions were significantly higher in tumors than in blood (p = 0.039).

Worth noting for this clonotype: Its antigen remains unidentified. The germline gene is not matched at one end of the junction; a read error may be the cause.

The CDR3 contains 14 residues. CDR1 is SQVTM and CDR2 is ANQGSEA in the germline V gene. The researchers produced TCR beta cDNA from approximately 0.45 ug total RNA with a constant-region primer. Slightly modified ARM-PCR, run as three nested multiplex PCR rounds, produced the TCR beta libraries. Both of the initial two PCR rounds ran for 10 cycles and employed TRBV1-TRBV30 forward primers alongside a C-beta reverse primer. TCRdb reprocessed the multiplex PCR reads with MiXCR, giving one entry per CDR3 protein. Of approximately 64,000 distinct CDR3 sequences in the sample, about 65% were seen once. Total RNA and DNA came together from roughly 20-30 mg of bulk tissue without cell sorting.

The sequence was collected from a man in his forties or fifties with primary liver carcinoma and hepatitis B virus infection. The sequencing input was liver tumor tissue from sampling region 4. The subset is: tumor region T4, right-lateral pole. The J gene is TRBJ2-3, the V gene TRBV29-1, with D possibly TRBD1 on 7 matching bases. The CDR3 nucleotides read TGCGGCGTGGGGGCCAGGGGGAGGCCAGATACGCAGTATTTT. Translating it yields CGVGARGRPDTQYF.